These 21 T cell receptor beta chains originate from one sample sequenced in a study of cytomegalovirus exposure and HLA in healthy donors. PCR involved 60 Vbeta and 13 Jbeta primers. Only in-frame clones appear in the TCRdb table, and some are missing; sequencing was by immunoSEQ multiplex PCR. The sample has 100,000 to 150,000 clones, under 85% seen once; the top ten hold about 13%. Source material: PBMCs. The receptors were gathered from a woman in her 40s in good health and CMV-seropositive.

The chain couples TRBV5-1 to TRBJ2-5, with TRBD2 as a possible D gene (6 bases). The ends were cut back, 2 bases at V and 0 bases at J, with 14 bases in the middle. Germline loops: CDR1 SGHRS, CDR2 YFSETQ. This CDR3 is built from 16 residues. CDR3 in DNA: TGCGCCAGCAGCTTACGCGGATGGGGGGACCAAGAGACCCAGTACTTC. This gives the protein CASSLRGWGDQETQYF. The variable domain in full, completed from reference TRBV5-1 and TRBJ2-5, reads KAGVTQTPRYLIKTRGQQVTLSCSPISGHRSVSWYQQTPGQGLQFLFEYFSETQRNKGNFPGRFSGRQFSNSRSEMNVSTLELGDSALYLCASSLRGWGDQETQYFGPGTRLLVL.

This clone was detected a few times. V gene TRBV5-1 combines with J gene TRBJ2-1, with D perhaps matching TRBD2 (6 bases). Deletions cut 5 bases from V and 1 base from J, with 7 bases between. This CDR3 has 13 amino acids. Germline V lookup: CDR1 SGHRS, CDR2 YFSETQ. The CDR3 protein is CASSRESYNEQFF. The CDR3, as DNA: TGCGCCAGCAGTCGGGAGTCCTACAATGAGCAGTTCTTC.

This chain uses TRBV2 with TRBJ1-4; no clear D gene. Trimming shortened V by 7 bases and J by 4 bases, and 7 bases separated the two germline ends. The V gene's germline CDR1 is SNHLY and CDR2 FYNNEI. The CDR3 is 12 amino acids. CDR3 nucleotides: TGTGCCAGCACACTGATTAATGAAAAACTGTTTTTT. It yields the protein CASTLINEKLFF.

This clone occurred once. The chain recombines TRBV7-2 with TRBJ2-7; D is unresolved. V shed 2 bases and J shed 0 bases, with 11 bases lying between them. The CDR3 loop spans 15 amino acids. The germline gives CDR1 SGHTA, CDR2 FQGNSA. This CDR3 is CASSLSRSSSYEQYF. As DNA, the CDR3 is TGTGCCAGCAGCTTATCGAGGAGTAGCTCCTACGAGCAGTACTTC.

The sample holds one count of this clone. The chain is built from TRBV1 and TRBJ2-1; no DNA check was done on the table's D call, TRBD1. TRBV1 is given as a pseudogene. CDR3 length equals 16 residues. For the CDR3, the DNA is TGCACCAGCAGCCAGAGGGGGCAGGCGCGCAACAATGAGCAGTTCTTC. Its translation: CTSSQRGQARNNEQFF.

The CDR3: CAEKRLAPSYEQYF. The DNA for the CDR3 is TGTGCCGAGAAGCGACTAGCCCCGTCCTACGAGCAGTACTTC. This chain connects TRBV7-6 to TRBJ2-7; TRBD2 agrees at 7 bases. The CDR3 has 14 residues. CDR1 and CDR2 from the germline V gene are SGHVS and FNYEAQ. The V segment lost 11 bases and the J segment 1 base; nucleotides outside the gene matches: 11.

The chain is built from TRBV7-3 and TRBJ1-2; tentative D call: TRBD1 (6 bases). The germline CDR1 and CDR2 sequences are SGHTA and FQGTGA. This CDR3 comprises 14 residues. V was clipped by 5 bases and J by 1 base, with 11 bases between them. For the CDR3, the DNA is TGTGCCAGCAGCCCCAGGGGACATAACTATGGCTACACCTTC. Its protein product is CASSPRGHNYGYTF.

The gene calls are TRBV5-4 and TRBJ2-2; 8 nucleotides align to TRBD2. Germline V gene sequence: CDR1 SGHNT, CDR2 YYREEE (reference sequence). V lost 2 bases, J lost 5 bases, and 8 bases stayed unmatched. CDR3 length: 16 amino acids. This chain's CDR3 is CASSFRSGIRTGELFF. CDR3 bases: TGTGCCAGCAGCTTCCGTAGCGGGATAAGGACCGGGGAGCTGTTTTTT.

V gene TRBV6-5 combines with J gene TRBJ1-2, with 11 bases lining up with TRBD1. CDR1 and CDR2 (germline): MNHEY, SVGAGI. With 6 bases clipped from V and 5 bases from J, the junction kept 8 bases outside the gene matches. The CDR3 totals 15 residues. The CDR3 here is CASRYGQGAFYGYTF. The CDR3 nucleotides are TGTGCCAGCAGATACGGACAGGGGGCGTTTTATGGCTACACCTTC.

This clone showed up just once. CDR3 DNA: TGTGCCAGCAGTCTAGGACAGGGAGCCGACAATGAGCAGTTCTTC. This encodes CASSLGQGADNEQFF. The rearrangement uses TRBV6-1 and TRBJ2-1; 8 nucleotides align to TRBD1. The CDR3 runs 15 residues. CDR1 is MNHNS, CDR2 SASEGT, per germline. V lost 5 bases, J lost 5 bases, and 8 bases stayed unmatched.

The chain combines TRBV6-1 with TRBJ1-5; 7 bases fit TRBD1. The germline V gene encodes CDR1 MNHNS and CDR2 SASEGT. The V gene end was trimmed by 9 bases and the J gene end by 0 bases; junction bases not matched to a gene: 5. This CDR3 is built from 14 residues. CDR3 amino acids: CASSDRASNQPQHF. The CDR3 DNA reads as TGTGCCAGTTCAGACAGGGCTAGCAATCAGCCCCAGCATTTT.

V usage is TRBV27 and J usage is TRBJ2-7; D possibly corresponds to TRBD1 (6 bases). V was shortened by 6 bases and J by 2 bases, with 14 bases between the two germline ends. Germline V gene data show CDR1 as MNHEY and CDR2 as SMNVEV (reference sequence). CDR3 length equals 14 residues. The chain's CDR3 is CASSKQGFAYEQYF. Here the CDR3 DNA reads TGTGCCAGCAGCAAACAGGGTTTCGCCTACGAGCAGTACTTC.

The rearrangement links TRBV29-1 to TRBJ2-1, with TRBD2 matching 11 bases. V lost 4 bases to trimming and J lost 10 bases; unmatched junction nucleotides: 12. The CDR3 contains 15 residues. The germline V gene encodes CDR1 SQVTM and CDR2 ANQGSEA. The CDR3 nucleotides read TGCAGCGTTGGTGGTAGCGGGGGGGGCTACTCAGAGCAGTTCTTC. Amino acid sequence: CSVGGSGGGYSEQFF.

The genes are TRBV5-4 and TRBJ2-2, with 8 positions matching TRBD2. J gave up 1 base and V 0 bases, and 5 bases lay outside the gene matches. The germline gives CDR1 SGHNT, CDR2 YYREEE (reference sequence). CDR3 length: 17 amino acids. Here the CDR3 reads CASSLDASGLNTGELFF. The DNA for the CDR3 is TGTGCCAGCAGCTTGGACGCTAGCGGGTTGAACACCGGGGAGCTGTTTTTT.

The CDR3 here is CASSQSRRPGTGISYEQYF. CDR3 DNA: TGCGCCAGCAGTCAATCTAGGAGACCCGGGACAGGGATATCCTACGAGCAGTACTTC. The rearrangement uses TRBV23-1 and TRBJ2-7, with 9 bases that match TRBD1. TRBV23-1 counts as an open reading frame of uncertain function. V dropped 0 bases and J dropped 1; count of bases not matched to a gene: 13. This CDR3 comprises 19 residues.

This chain uses TRBV28 with TRBJ1-3; D gene ambiguous. The germline gives CDR1 MDHEN, CDR2 SYDVKM. This CDR3 comprises 14 residues. V dropped 3 bases and J dropped 5 bases, with 11 bases sitting between them. In DNA, the CDR3 is TGTGCCAGCAGTTTGTCGGGGAACCGAAACACCATATATTTT. It specifies CASSLSGNRNTIYF.

This clone was seen once. The chain combines TRBV28 with TRBJ1-2; D possibly corresponds to TRBD1 (6 bases). The germline gives CDR1 MDHEN, CDR2 SYDVKM. Trimming shortened V by 2 bases and J by 8 bases, and 12 bases separated the two germline ends. The CDR3 totals 13 residues. The CDR3 loop is CASSLGGAWGYTF. CDR3 bases: TGTGCCAGCAGTTTAGGGGGGGCGTGGGGCTACACCTTC.

This rearrangement joins TRBV7-3 to TRBJ2-1, with TRBD2 identical over 13 bases. This CDR3 spans 17 amino acids. Germline V gene data show CDR1 as SGHTA and CDR2 as FQGTGA. After removal of 6 bases from V and 8 bases from J, the junction contained 13 bases not matched to a gene. The DNA for the CDR3 is TGTGCCAGCAGACTAGCGGGAGGGCCCCCCCGGAAGGATGAGCAGTTCTTC. Translation gives CASRLAGGPPRKDEQFF.

There are a few counts of this clone. J is TRBJ1-1 and V is TRBV2; D gene uncertain. The CDR3 spans 14 residues. V was trimmed by 5 bases and J by 4 bases, leaving 14 bases between them. In germline, CDR1 is SNHLY, CDR2 FYNNEI. This chain's CDR3 is CASSRPPAGTEAFF. The CDR3 bases are TGTGCCAGCAGTCGACCCCCCGCGGGCACTGAAGCTTTCTTT.

This chain links TRBV5-1 with TRBJ2-4; D is uncertain. Trimming took 0 bases from V and 5 from J, leaving 12 bases between them. This CDR3 spans 15 amino acids. Germline V gene sequence: CDR1 SGHRS, CDR2 YFSETQ. Here the CDR3 DNA reads TGCGCCAGCAGCTTGGAGGCGCGCCGGGAAAACATTCAGTACTTC. Amino acids: CASSLEARRENIQYF.

This clone showed up just once. V gene TRBV28 combines with J gene TRBJ1-5; D possibly corresponds to TRBD1 (6 bases). Germline loops: CDR1 MDHEN, CDR2 SYDVKM. This CDR3 comprises 17 residues. V was pared by 0 bases and J by 3 bases, with 15 bases between. CDR3 amino acids: CASSLWGARVNNQPQHF. The CDR3 DNA sequence: TGTGCCAGCAGTTTATGGGGGGCCAGAGTTAACAATCAGCCCCAGCATTTT.